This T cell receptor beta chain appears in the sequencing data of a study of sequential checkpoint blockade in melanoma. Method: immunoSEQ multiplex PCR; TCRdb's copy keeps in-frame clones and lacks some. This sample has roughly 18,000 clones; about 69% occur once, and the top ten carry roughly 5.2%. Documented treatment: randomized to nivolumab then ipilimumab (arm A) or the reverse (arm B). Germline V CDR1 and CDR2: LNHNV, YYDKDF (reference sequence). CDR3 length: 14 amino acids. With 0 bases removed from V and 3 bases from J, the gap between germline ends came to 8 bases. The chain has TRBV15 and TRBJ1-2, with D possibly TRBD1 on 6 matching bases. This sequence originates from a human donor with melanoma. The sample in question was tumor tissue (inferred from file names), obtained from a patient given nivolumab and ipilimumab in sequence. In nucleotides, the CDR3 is TGTGCCACCAGCAGAGAGGGGGGCTACTATGGCTACACCTTC. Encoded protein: CATSREGGYYGYTF.